This TCR beta chain was documented in a study of T cells in localized non-small cell lung cancer. Regarding the study as a whole: Sequencing covered just one tumor region, so heterogeneity cannot be ruled out. Among blood samples, higher T cell density accompanied longer overall survival. Adjacent lung exhibited a median of about 56 among the 100 most abundant tumor clones. Uninvolved adjacent lung had higher T cell clonality than tumor and all other tissues.

The CDR3 runs to 14 residues. V was trimmed by 2 bases and J by 4 bases, leaving 11 bases between them. Germline lookup yields CDR1 MDHEN and CDR2 SYDVKM. The assay was immunoSEQ multiplex PCR, and TCRdb's table has in-frame clones only and misses some. Seen here are roughly 34,000 clones, around 86% observed once, and the top ten hold roughly 4.2%. A word on this clone: What it binds is not known.

The specimen comprised peripheral blood, sampled before any cancer treatment. The V and J genes are TRBV28 and TRBJ1-2, with TRBD1 as a possible D gene (6 bases). This TCR derives from a male donor aged 60 or over with stage III lung adenocarcinoma. Here the CDR3 reads CASSLPSTGYGYTF. CDR3 DNA: TGTGCCAGCAGTTTACCGTCGACAGGCTATGGCTACACCTTC.